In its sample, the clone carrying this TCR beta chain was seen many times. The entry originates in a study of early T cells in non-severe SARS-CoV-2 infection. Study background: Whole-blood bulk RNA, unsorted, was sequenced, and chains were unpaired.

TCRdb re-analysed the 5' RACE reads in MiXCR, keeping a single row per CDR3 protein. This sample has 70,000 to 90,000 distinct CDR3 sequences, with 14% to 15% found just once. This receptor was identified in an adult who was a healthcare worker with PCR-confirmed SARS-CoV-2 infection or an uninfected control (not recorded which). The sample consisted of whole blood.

The CDR3 region is CASSPRETQYF. CDR3 bases: TGTGCCAGCAGTCCGAGGGAGACCCAGTACTTC. The chain is built from TRBV28 and TRBJ2-5, with no clear D. The CDR3 totals 11 residues. CDR1 MDHEN and CDR2 SYDVKM come from the germline V gene. V lost 5 bases and J lost 5, with 6 bases in between.